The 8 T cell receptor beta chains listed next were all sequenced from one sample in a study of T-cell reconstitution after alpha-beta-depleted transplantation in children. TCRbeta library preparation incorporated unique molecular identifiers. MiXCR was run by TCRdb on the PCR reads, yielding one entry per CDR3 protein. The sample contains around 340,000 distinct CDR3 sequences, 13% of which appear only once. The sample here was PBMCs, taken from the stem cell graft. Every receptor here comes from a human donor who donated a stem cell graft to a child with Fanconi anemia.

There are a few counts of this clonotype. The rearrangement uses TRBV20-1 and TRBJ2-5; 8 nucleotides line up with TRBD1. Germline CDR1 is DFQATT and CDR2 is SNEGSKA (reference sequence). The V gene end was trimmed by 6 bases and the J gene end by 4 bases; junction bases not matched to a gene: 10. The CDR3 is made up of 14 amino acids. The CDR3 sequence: CSAAGQGNRETQYF. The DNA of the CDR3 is TGCAGTGCCGCAGGACAGGGTAATCGAGAGACCCAGTACTTC.

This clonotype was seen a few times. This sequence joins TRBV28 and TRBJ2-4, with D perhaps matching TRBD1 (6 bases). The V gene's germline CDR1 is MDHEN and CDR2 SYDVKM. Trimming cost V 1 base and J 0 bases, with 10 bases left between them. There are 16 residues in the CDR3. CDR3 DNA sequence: TGTGCCAGCAGTTTATTCGACAGGCTAGCCAAAAACATTCAGTACTTC. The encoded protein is CASSLFDRLAKNIQYF.

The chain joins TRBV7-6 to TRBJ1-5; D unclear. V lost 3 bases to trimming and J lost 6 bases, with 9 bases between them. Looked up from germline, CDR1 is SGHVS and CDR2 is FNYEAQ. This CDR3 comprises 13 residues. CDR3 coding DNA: TGTGCCAGCAGCTTGAGACCCGGTCAGCCCCAGCATTTT. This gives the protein CASSLRPGQPQHF. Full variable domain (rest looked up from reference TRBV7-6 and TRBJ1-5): GAGVSQSPRYKVTKRGQDVALRCDPISGHVSLYWYRQALGQGPEFLTYFNYEAQQDKSGLPNDRFSAERPEGSISTLTIQRTEQRDSAMYRCASSLRPGQPQHFGDGTRLSIL.

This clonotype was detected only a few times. The CDR3 protein is CASSQGWRSVEQFF. The CDR3 nucleotides read TGTGCCAGCAGCCAGGGCTGGCGGTCCGTGGAGCAGTTCTTC. V usage is TRBV4-2 and J usage is TRBJ2-1; D is uncertain. The CDR3 runs to 14 residues. Germline V lookup: CDR1 LGHNA, CDR2 YNFKEQ. V gave up 3 bases and J gave up 10 bases, with 16 bases separating them.

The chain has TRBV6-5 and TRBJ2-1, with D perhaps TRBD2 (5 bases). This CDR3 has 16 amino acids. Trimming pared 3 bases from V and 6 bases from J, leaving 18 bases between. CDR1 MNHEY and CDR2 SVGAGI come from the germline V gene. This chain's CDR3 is CASSYSRLQLSNEQFF. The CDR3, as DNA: TGTGCCAGCAGTTATTCGAGACTACAACTGAGCAATGAGCAGTTCTTC.

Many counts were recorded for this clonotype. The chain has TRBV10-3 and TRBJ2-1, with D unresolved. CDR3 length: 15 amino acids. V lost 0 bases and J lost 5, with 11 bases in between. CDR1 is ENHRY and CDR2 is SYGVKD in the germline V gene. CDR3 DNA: TGTGCCATCAGTGAGTCTATGGGCTTTAACAATGAGCAGTTCTTC. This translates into CAISESMGFNNEQFF.

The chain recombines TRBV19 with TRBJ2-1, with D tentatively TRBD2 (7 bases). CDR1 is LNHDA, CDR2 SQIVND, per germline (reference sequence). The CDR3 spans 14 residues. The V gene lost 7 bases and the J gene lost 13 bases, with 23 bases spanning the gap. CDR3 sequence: CASTTYRGANPQFF. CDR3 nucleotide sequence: TGTGCCAGTACCACATACCGGGGGGCTAACCCACAGTTCTTC.

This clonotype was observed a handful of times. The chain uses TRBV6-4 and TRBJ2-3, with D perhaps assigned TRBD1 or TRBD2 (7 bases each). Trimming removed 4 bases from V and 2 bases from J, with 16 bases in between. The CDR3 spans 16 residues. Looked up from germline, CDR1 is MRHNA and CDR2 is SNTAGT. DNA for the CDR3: TGTGCCAGCAGTGGGGGGAGGGGGCCCTACACAGATACGCAGTATTTT. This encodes CASSGGRGPYTDTQYF.